One sample yielded the 25 T cell receptor beta chains listed below, sequenced in a study of neurological immune-mediated disorders. Time point noted: technical triplicate 2. TCRdb reprocessed the 5' RACE reads with MiXCR, giving one entry per CDR3 protein. The sample includes fewer than 40,000 distinct CDR3 sequences, about an eighth seen only once; the top ten take around 5%. The material sequenced was CD4+ T cells from blood. All receptors come from a female donor with HTLV-1-associated myelopathy (HAM/TSP).

This clonotype was counted ten times or more. The chain couples TRBV5-1 to TRBJ2-7; TRBD2 agrees at 10 bases. V shed 5 bases and J 1 base; nucleotides not matched to a gene: 6. CDR1 is SGHRS, CDR2 YFSETQ, per germline. This CDR3 has 15 residues. CDR3 nucleotides: TGCGCCAGCAGGCAACTAGCGGGGCTATCCTACGAGCAGTACTTC. Residues: CASRQLAGLSYEQYF.

The table lists this clonotype with many counts. This chain links TRBV3-1 with TRBJ1-1; 8 bases align to TRBD1. Per germline, CDR1 LGHDT and CDR2 YNNKEL (reference sequence). With 4 bases clipped from V and 4 bases from J, the junction kept 8 bases outside the gene matches. The CDR3 covers 15 residues. This chain's CDR3 is CASSLWTGLRTEAFF. The CDR3 bases are TGTGCCAGCAGCCTTTGGACAGGGCTACGCACTGAAGCTTTCTTT.

Ten or more counts support this clonotype. The chain is built from TRBV13 and TRBJ1-2; TRBD1 agrees at 7 bases. CDR1 and CDR2 from the germline V gene are PRHDT and FYEKMQ (reference sequence). The J segment lost 3 bases and the V segment lost 2 bases, leaving 6 bases of the junction unmatched. This CDR3 has 15 amino acids. CDR3 protein: CASSLSRDSYYGYTF. CDR3 sequence (DNA): TGTGCCAGCAGCTTATCCCGGGACAGCTACTATGGCTACACCTTC.

This clonotype was recorded many times. The chain joins TRBV20-1 to TRBJ1-1; unclear D gene. Trimming shortened V by 4 bases and J by 1 base, and 7 bases separated the two germline ends. The CDR3 contains 12 residues. The germline V gene encodes CDR1 DFQATT and CDR2 SNEGSKA (reference sequence). The CDR3 region is CSAIEGNTEAFF. CDR3 nucleotide sequence: TGCAGTGCTATCGAAGGGAACACTGAAGCTTTCTTT.

This clonotype is classed as medium-sized. The V gene is TRBV5-1, the J gene TRBJ2-7, with 8 bases aligning to TRBD2. The CDR3 covers 14 residues. CDR1 and CDR2 from the germline V gene are SGHRS and YFSETQ. The ends lost 7 bases at V and 4 bases at J; junction bases unmatched: 10. CDR3 nucleotides: TGCGCCAGCTCCGTCGGGACTAGTTCGTACGAGCAGTACTTC. It encodes CASSVGTSSYEQYF.

This clonotype was recorded at least ten times. V usage is TRBV11-2 and J usage is TRBJ2-1; 14 bases fit TRBD2. Germline trimming cut 4 bases from V and 7 bases from J; bases unmatched to any gene: 6. There are 16 residues in the CDR3. Germline lookup yields CDR1 SGHAT and CDR2 FQNNGV. CDR3 coding DNA: TGTGCCAGCAGCTCCCGAGGACTAGCGGGGGGTAATGAGCAGTTCTTC. It specifies CASSSRGLAGGNEQFF. Using reference TRBV11-2 and TRBJ2-1 for the parts outside the CDR3, the full variable domain is EAGVAQSPRYKIIEKRQSVAFWCNPISGHATLYWYQQILGQGPKLLIQFQNNGVVDDSQLPKDRFSAERLKGVDSTLKIQPAKLEDSAVYLCASSSRGLAGGNEQFFGPGTRLTVL.

This clonotype was seen ten or more times. The chain uses TRBV5-5 and TRBJ2-1, with 12 bases fitting TRBD2. CDR1 is SGHKS and CDR2 is YYEKEE in the germline V gene (reference sequence). The CDR3 has 17 residues. V shed 0 bases and J 8 bases; nucleotides not matched to a gene: 9. The CDR3, as DNA: TGTGCCAGCAGCTTGGCCCCACTAGCGGGGGGCAGGTATGAGCAGTTCTTC. Translated, it gives CASSLAPLAGGRYEQFF.

This clonotype was recorded many times. The chain links TRBV6-6 to TRBJ2-7; D is ambiguous. Germline V gives CDR1 MNHNY, CDR2 SVGAGI (reference sequence). Trimming shortened V by 4 bases and J by 0 bases, and 10 bases separated the two germline ends. The CDR3 is made up of 14 amino acids. The CDR3 region has the DNA TGTGCCAGCAGTTTGACAACCGACTCCTACGAGCAGTACTTC. It encodes CASSLTTDSYEQYF.

This clonotype occurred many times. This chain links TRBV12-3 or TRBV12-4 with TRBJ2-1; possibly TRBD2 for D (5 bases). V lost 4 bases and J lost 0, with 16 bases in between. This CDR3 comprises 17 residues. CDR3 in DNA: TGTGCCAGCAGTTCGGGGTCTCTCCTAGGCTCCTACAATGAGCAGTTCTTC. Amino acids: CASSSGSLLGSYNEQFF.

This clonotype has ten or more counts. V is TRBV7-6 and J is TRBJ2-5; D gene uncertain. The CDR3 runs to 15 residues. Germline V gene data show CDR1 as SGHVS and CDR2 as FNYEAQ. Trimming left V 5 bases short and J 2 bases short, with 15 bases between. DNA of the CDR3: TGTGCCAGCAGCCCCGGGCGGAGTACTCAAGAGACCCAGTACTTC. Amino acids: CASSPGRSTQETQYF. Complete variable domain (other parts from reference TRBV7-6 and TRBJ2-5): GAGVSQSPRYKVTKRGQDVALRCDPISGHVSLYWYRQALGQGPEFLTYFNYEAQQDKSGLPNDRFSAERPEGSISTLTIQRTEQRDSAMYRCASSPGRSTQETQYFGPGTRLLVL.

This clonotype was seen at least ten times. The gene calls are TRBV7-2 and TRBJ2-1; D uncertain. The V end was cut by 1 base, the J end by 5 bases, with 9 bases between. CDR1 and CDR2 from the germline V gene are SGHTA and FQGNSA. There are 14 residues in the CDR3. Here the CDR3 DNA reads TGTGCCAGCAGCTTAGACGGTCTAGACAATGAGCAGTTCTTC. Amino acid sequence: CASSLDGLDNEQFF. Drawing the rest from reference TRBV7-2 and TRBJ2-1, the complete variable domain is GAGVSQSPSNKVTEKGKDVELRCDPISGHTALYWYRQSLGQGLEFLIYFQGNSAPDKSGLPSDRFSAERTGGSVSTLTIQRTQQEDSAVYLCASSLDGLDNEQFFGPGTRLTVL.

This clonotype was seen many times. V is TRBV7-2 and J is TRBJ2-5; 7 positions match TRBD2. The V and J ends lost 1 base and 3 bases, in that order; junction bases with no gene match: 5. This CDR3 is built from 15 residues. Germline V gene lookup returns CDR1 SGHTA and CDR2 FQGNSA. The CDR3 DNA reads as TGTGCCAGCAGCTTAGGAGCGGGGTCTAAAGAGACCCAGTACTTC. Its protein is CASSLGAGSKETQYF.

The table lists this clonotype with many counts. V and J are TRBV5-8 and TRBJ1-1; D might be TRBD1 (6 bases). V was cut by 0 bases and J by 1 base, with 19 bases left in between. Germline assignment: CDR1 SGHTS and CDR2 YDEGEE. This CDR3 contains 18 residues. CDR3 DNA: TGTGCCAGCAGCTTGGTAGTCCTTTTTGGGACACAGAACACTGAAGCTTTCTTT. As protein: CASSLVVLFGTQNTEAFF. The full variable domain, completed using reference TRBV5-8 and TRBJ1-1, is EAGVTQSPTHLIKTRGQQATLRCSPISGHTSVYWYQQALGLGLQFLLWYDEGEERNRGNFPPRFSGRQFPNYSSELNVNALELEDSALYLCASSLVVLFGTQNTEAFFGQGTRLTVV.

This clonotype was picked up many times. The chain employs TRBV5-1 and TRBJ2-1, with D hard to call. The CDR3 extends over 13 amino acids. The germline V gene has CDR1 SGHRS and CDR2 YFSETQ. Trimming pared 0 bases from V and 8 bases from J, leaving 9 bases between. The CDR3 sequence: CASSLAGWDEQFF. The CDR3 DNA follows: TGCGCCAGCAGCTTGGCCGGGTGGGATGAGCAGTTCTTC.

This clonotype was picked up many times. This chain links TRBV13 with TRBJ2-3; D remains unclear. CDR1 and CDR2 (germline): PRHDT, FYEKMQ (reference sequence). Trimming removed 5 bases at V and 4 bases at J, with 13 bases between. This CDR3 region has 14 residues. CDR3 DNA: TGTGCCAGCAGCCCCCCGCAGGAACCAGATACGCAGTATTTT. This sequence encodes CASSPPQEPDTQYF.

There are many counts of this clonotype. This rearrangement joins TRBV28 to TRBJ1-2; D is perhaps TRBD1 (6 bases). The CDR3 is 16 amino acids. Germline CDR1 MDHEN, CDR2 SYDVKM. V lost 1 base and J 5 bases, leaving 17 bases between the germline ends. CDR3 sequence: CASSLFRPEGGYGYTF. The DNA of the CDR3 is TGTGCCAGCAGTTTATTTCGGCCCGAAGGGGGATATGGCTACACCTTC.

This clonotype was found a few times. The CDR3 bases are TGTGCCACCAGTGATGCGACAGTTAATGAGCAGTTCTTC. It translates to CATSDATVNEQFF. This chain joins TRBV24-1 and TRBJ2-1; a weak D match, TRBD1 (5 bases). CDR1 is KGHDR and CDR2 is SFDVKD in the germline V gene. V was shortened by 3 bases and J by 7 bases, with 9 bases between the two germline ends. This CDR3 is built from 13 residues.

This chain links TRBV27 with TRBJ2-7; 7 positions match TRBD2. The CDR3 totals 15 residues. The V and J ends lost 5 bases and 3 bases, in that order; junction bases with no gene match: 10. Germline-derived CDR1 and CDR2 are MNHEY and SMNVEV (reference sequence). The CDR3 sequence: CASSTLAYPGYEQYF. Written as DNA, the CDR3 is TGTGCCAGCAGTACACTAGCGTACCCGGGCTACGAGCAGTACTTC.

This clonotype rates as medium-sized. The J gene is TRBJ2-3, the V gene TRBV12-3 or TRBV12-4; TRBD2 is a possible D gene (5 bases). V gave up 6 bases and J gave up 5 bases, with 9 bases separating them. The length of the CDR3 is 12 residues. In DNA, the CDR3 is TGTGCCAGCAGGTGGAGCGGAGATACGCAGTATTTT. Protein product: CASRWSGDTQYF.

V is TRBV4-1 and J is TRBJ2-3; no definite D call. The CDR3 length is 14 residues. Per germline, CDR1 MGHRA and CDR2 YSYEKL. V gave up 10 bases and J gave up 0 bases, with 14 bases separating them. The CDR3 loop is CANNQVVSTDTQYF. The CDR3 region has the DNA TGCGCCAACAACCAAGTGGTTAGCACAGATACGCAGTATTTT.

This clonotype was detected many times. This sequence joins TRBV29-1 and TRBJ2-7; 16 bases map to TRBD2. The V segment lost 6 bases and the J segment 5 bases; nucleotides outside the gene matches: 10. In germline, CDR1 is SQVTM, CDR2 ANQGSEA. The CDR3 has 16 residues. The CDR3 bases are TGCAGCGTCAGCAAGGGACTAGCGGGGGGGCCCCACGAGCAGTACTTC. Its translation is CSVSKGLAGGPHEQYF.

This clonotype has a count of ten or more. The J gene is TRBJ2-1, the V gene TRBV10-3; possible D gene TRBD1, 6 bases. The germline V gene encodes CDR1 ENHRY and CDR2 SYGVKD. This CDR3 spans 13 amino acids. Trimming removed 6 bases at V and 4 bases at J, with 10 bases between. The chain's CDR3 is CAIRDSQYNEQFF. The CDR3 DNA sequence: TGTGCCATCAGGGACAGTCAATACAATGAGCAGTTCTTC.

The sample holds many counts of this clonotype. CDR3 region: CASSLEDTQYF. CDR3 nucleotide sequence: TGTGCCAGCAGCTTAGAGGATACGCAGTATTTT. The chain recombines TRBV7-9 with TRBJ2-3; no firm D call. Trimming pared 1 base from V and 6 bases from J, leaving 2 bases between. The germline V gene encodes CDR1 SEHNR and CDR2 FQNEAQ (reference sequence). The CDR3 runs 11 residues. Drawing the rest from reference TRBV7-9 and TRBJ2-3, the complete variable domain is DTGVSQNPRHKITKRGQNVTFRCDPISEHNRLYWYRQTLGQGPEFLTYFQNEAQLEKSRLLSDRFSAERPKGSFSTLEIQRTEQGDSAMYLCASSLEDTQYFGPGTRLTVL.

There are many counts of this clonotype. The chain recombines TRBV9 with TRBJ1-1; TRBD1 matches at 7 bases. CDR3 length equals 13 residues. V lost 2 bases, J lost 7 bases, and 5 bases stayed unmatched. The germline V gene encodes CDR1 SGDLS and CDR2 YYNGEE. The CDR3 region has the DNA TGTGCCAGCAGCGTGACAGGGTTAAATGAAGCTTTCTTT. The encoded protein is CASSVTGLNEAFF.

This clonotype was found many times. This rearrangement joins TRBV5-1 to TRBJ2-3, with TRBD1 matching over 7 bases. The CDR3 has 14 residues. Germline values: CDR1 SGHRS, CDR2 YFSETQ. V shed 4 bases, J shed 2 bases, and the junction held 4 bases outside the gene matches. The CDR3 is CASSPGQNTDTQYF. The CDR3 DNA is TGCGCCAGCAGCCCGGGACAGAACACAGATACGCAGTATTTT.